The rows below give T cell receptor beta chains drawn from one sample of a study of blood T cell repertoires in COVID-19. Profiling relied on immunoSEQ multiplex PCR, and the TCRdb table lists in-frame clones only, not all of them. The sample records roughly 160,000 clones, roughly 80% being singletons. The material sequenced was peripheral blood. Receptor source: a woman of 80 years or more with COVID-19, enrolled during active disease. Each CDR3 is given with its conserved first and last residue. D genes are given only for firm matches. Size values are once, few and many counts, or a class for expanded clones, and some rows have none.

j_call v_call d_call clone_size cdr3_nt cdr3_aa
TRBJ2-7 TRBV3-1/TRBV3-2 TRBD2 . TGTGCCAGCAGCCAACCCGGGGGGGCCGAGGGTGGGCAGTACTTC CASSQPGGAEGGQYF
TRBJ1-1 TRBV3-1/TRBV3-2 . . TGTGCCAGCAGCCAAGGTGGCAGGGGCACTGAAGCTTTCTTT CASSQGGRGTEAFF
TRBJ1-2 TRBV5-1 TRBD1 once TGCGCCAGCAGCTTGGGACGACAGGGAGAAGGCTACACCTTC CASSLGRQGEGYTF
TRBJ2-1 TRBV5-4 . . TGTGCCAGCAGCTTAGAAGCGGTCACCTACAATGAGCAGTTCTTC CASSLEAVTYNEQFF
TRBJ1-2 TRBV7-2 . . TGTGCCAGCAGCCAACAGTGGGTAGGAGGAGGCTACACCTTC CASSQQWVGGGYTF
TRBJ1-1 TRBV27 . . TGTGCCAGCAGTTTAAACTCGGACACTGAAGCTTTCTTT CASSLNSDTEAFF
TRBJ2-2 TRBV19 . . TGTGCCAGTAGTATTGCGGCTGCACCCGGGGAGCTGTTTTTT CASSIAAAPGELFF
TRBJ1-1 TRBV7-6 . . TGTGCCAGCCGCCCCACAATGGTGGAGAGCACTGAAGCTTTCTTT CASRPTMVESTEAFF
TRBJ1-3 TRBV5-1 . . TGCGCCAGCAGCTTGGGGCAGGGTGGAAACACCATATATTTT CASSLGQGGNTIYF
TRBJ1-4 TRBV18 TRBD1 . TGTGCCAGCTCACCCAGGGGGACTAATGAAAAACTGTTTTTT CASSPRGTNEKLFF
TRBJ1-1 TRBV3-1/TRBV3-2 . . TGTGCCAGCAGTCATTTATGGGGGAGGGTCACTGAAGCTTTCTTT CASSHLWGRVTEAFF
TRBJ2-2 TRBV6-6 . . TGTGCCAGCAGTTACCCGGACTTCCCCACCGGGGAGCTGTTTTTT CASSYPDFPTGELFF
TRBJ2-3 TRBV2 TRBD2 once TGTGCCAGCCTACCCGTGGCTAGCGGGGGGCGGGATACGCAGTATTTT CASLPVASGGRDTQYF
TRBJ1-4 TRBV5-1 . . TGCGCCAGCAGCATCACTCAGGGCGCAACTAATGAAAAACTGTTTTTT CASSITQGATNEKLFF
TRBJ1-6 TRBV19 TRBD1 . TGTGCCAGTAAGAGGGAAGGGGGCGACAACTCCTATAATTCACCCCTCCACTTT CASKREGGDNSYNSPLHF
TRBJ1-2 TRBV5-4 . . TGTGCCAGCAGCTTCAGCCAGGGAAGAATCTATGGCTACACCTTC CASSFSQGRIYGYTF
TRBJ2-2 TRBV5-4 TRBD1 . TGTGCCAGCAGGCCGGGACAGGGGGTATTGGTAACCGGGGAGCTGTTTTTT CASRPGQGVLVTGELFF
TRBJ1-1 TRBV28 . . TGTGCCAGCAGTTTAGGTGGCAGGCCGGATGAGGCTTTCTTT CASSLGGRPDEAFF
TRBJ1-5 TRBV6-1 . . TGTGCCAGCAGTGGGCTCGACCGGGGGTTAAATCAGCCCCAGCATTTT CASSGLDRGLNQPQHF
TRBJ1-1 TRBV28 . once TGTGCCAGCAGTTTTAGGAGGAACACTGAAGCTTTCTTT CASSFRRNTEAFF
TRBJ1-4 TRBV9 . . TGTGCCAGCAGCAACCCTGGGGAGGGGGGAAAACTGTTTTTT CASSNPGEGGKLFF
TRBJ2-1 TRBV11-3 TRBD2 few TGTGCCAGCAGCTTAGTTGCTAACCGGGGGGTCGATGAGCAGTTCTTC CASSLVANRGVDEQFF
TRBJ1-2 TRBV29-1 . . TGCAGCGTCCCTCCCAAAGGGGCAGATGGCTACACCTTC CSVPPKGADGYTF
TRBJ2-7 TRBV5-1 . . TGCGCCAGCAGCGACCTAGGTATCGGGACACTTTTAACGGGGGAGCAGTACTTC CASSDLGIGTLLTGEQYF
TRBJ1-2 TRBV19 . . TGTGCCAGTAGTATCGGGCCCGGAGGGGGCTACACCTTC CASSIGPGGGYTF
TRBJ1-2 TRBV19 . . TGTGCCAGTAGCGGGTCTAACTATGGCTACACCTTC CASSGSNYGYTF
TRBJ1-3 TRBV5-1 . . TGCGCCAGCAGCCCTGGGAGCTCTGGAAACACCATATATTTT CASSPGSSGNTIYF
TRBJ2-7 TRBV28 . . TGTGCCAGCAGTCGCAGGGCCCGCTACGAGCAGTACTTC CASSRRARYEQYF
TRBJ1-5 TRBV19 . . TGTGCCAGTAGTATAGCCGGGTCCGGAGGGGTCCAGCCCCAGCATTTT CASSIAGSGGVQPQHF
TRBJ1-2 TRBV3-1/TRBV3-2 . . TGTGCCAGCAGCCAATGGGGGACTCAAGACTTTGGCTACACCTTC CASSQWGTQDFGYTF
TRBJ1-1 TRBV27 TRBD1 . TGTGCCAGCAGTTACCTACAGGGGGTATGGGCTTTCTTT CASSYLQGVWAFF
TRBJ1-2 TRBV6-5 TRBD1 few TGTGCCAGCAGAGGGACAGGGGGCTATGGCTACACCTTC CASRGTGGYGYTF
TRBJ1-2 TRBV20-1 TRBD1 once TGCAGTGCAGTAGACAGGGGGGTTTGGTTT CSAVDRGVWF
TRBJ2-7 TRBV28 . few TGTGCCAGCAGTTTATCCCGGGGTGCCTCCTACGAGCAGTACTTC CASSLSRGASYEQYF
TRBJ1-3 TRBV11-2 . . TGTGCCAGCAGCTTAATGGCCAAGGGAAACACCATATATTTT CASSLMAKGNTIYF
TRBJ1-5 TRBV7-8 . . TGTGCCAGCACCCCGGGGAGGCTAGGTCAGCCCCAGCATTTT CASTPGRLGQPQHF
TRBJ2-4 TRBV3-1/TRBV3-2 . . TGTGCCAGCAGCCAAGATCTATTACAGGCAAACATTCAGTACTTC CASSQDLLQANIQYF
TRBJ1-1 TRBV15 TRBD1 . TGTGCCACCAGCAGAGGACAGGGGATAGACACTGAAGCTTTCTTT CATSRGQGIDTEAFF
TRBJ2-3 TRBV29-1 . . TGCAGCACCTCTCACAGGAACACAGATACGCAGTATTTT CSTSHRNTDTQYF
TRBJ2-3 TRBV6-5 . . TGTGCCAGCAGTCTTTCGGCGGGTGGGACAGATACGCAGTATTTT CASSLSAGGTDTQYF
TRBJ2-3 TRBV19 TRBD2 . TGTGCCAGTAGTATTAGAGCAACGCCAAGACTAGCGGGGGGCCAAAACACAGATACGCAGTATTTT CASSIRATPRLAGGQNTDTQYF
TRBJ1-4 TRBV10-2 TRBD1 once TGCGCCAGCAGTTCCGGACAGGCCCTTGCAACTAATGAAAAACTGTTTTTT CASSSGQALATNEKLFF
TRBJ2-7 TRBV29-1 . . TGCAGCGCTATGACGGGGTCGGCCTACGAGCAGTACTTC CSAMTGSAYEQYF
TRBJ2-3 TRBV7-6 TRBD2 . TGTGCCAGCAGTCGGCGGGGGGGTGGCCCAGATACGCAGTATTTT CASSRRGGGPDTQYF
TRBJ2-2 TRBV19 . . TGTGCCAGTAGGCGACTTGAGGTGGAGACCGGGGAGCTGTTTTTT CASRRLEVETGELFF
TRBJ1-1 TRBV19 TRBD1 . TGTGCCAGTAGTCCGCAACAGGGGGCGGATGTCACTGAAGCTTTCTTT CASSPQQGADVTEAFF
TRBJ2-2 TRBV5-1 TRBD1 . TGCGCCAGCAGCTTTCTCCCGCAGGGGGCAAGTACCGGGGAGCTGTTTTTT CASSFLPQGASTGELFF
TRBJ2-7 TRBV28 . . TGTGCCAGCAGTTCCCGAACCCGTGCTAGGAGTTCCTACGAGCAGTACTTC CASSSRTRARSSYEQYF
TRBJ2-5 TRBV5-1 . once TGCGCCAGCAGCTCCCAGCAAGAGACCCAGTACTTC CASSSQQETQYF
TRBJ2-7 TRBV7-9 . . TGTGCCAGCAGCTTGGGGGCAGGGGCCGAGCAGTACTTC CASSLGAGAEQYF
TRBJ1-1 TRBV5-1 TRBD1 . TGCGCCAGCACCGGCTTAGGGGGCCCCACTGAAGCTTTCTTT CASTGLGGPTEAFF
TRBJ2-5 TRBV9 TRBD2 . TGTGCCAGCAGCAGCGGCGGGGGGGTAGAGACCCAGTACTTC CASSSGGGVETQYF
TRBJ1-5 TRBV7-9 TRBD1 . TGTGCCAGCAGCCCATTAAGAGACAGGGGACGCAATCAGCCCCAGCATTTT CASSPLRDRGRNQPQHF
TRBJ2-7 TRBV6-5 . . TGTGCCAGCAGACCCTCCGACAGGCGGAGCACCGAGCAGTACTTC CASRPSDRRSTEQYF
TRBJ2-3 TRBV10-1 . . TGCGCCAGCAGCGAGTCGACAAAAGTACCACCAGATACGCAGTATTTT CASSESTKVPPDTQYF
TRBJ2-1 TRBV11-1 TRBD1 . TGTGCCAGCAGCAGACAGGGTTCCACTTACAATGAGCAGTTCTTC CASSRQGSTYNEQFF
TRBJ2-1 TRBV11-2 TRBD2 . TGTGCCAGCAGCTTTAGGGTGCTTGCGGGAGACAATGAGCAGTTCTTC CASSFRVLAGDNEQFF
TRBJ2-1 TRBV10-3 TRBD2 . TGTGCCATCAGTGTAGGAGGGCAGCGGGACGAGCAGTTCTTC CAISVGGQRDEQFF
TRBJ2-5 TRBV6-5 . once TGTGCCAGCAGTCGGTCGATGTACCAAGAGACCCAGTACTTC CASSRSMYQETQYF
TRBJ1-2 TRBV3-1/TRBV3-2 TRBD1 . TGTGCCAGCAGCCAATCGCTCGGCAGGGGGGATGGCTACACCTTC CASSQSLGRGDGYTF